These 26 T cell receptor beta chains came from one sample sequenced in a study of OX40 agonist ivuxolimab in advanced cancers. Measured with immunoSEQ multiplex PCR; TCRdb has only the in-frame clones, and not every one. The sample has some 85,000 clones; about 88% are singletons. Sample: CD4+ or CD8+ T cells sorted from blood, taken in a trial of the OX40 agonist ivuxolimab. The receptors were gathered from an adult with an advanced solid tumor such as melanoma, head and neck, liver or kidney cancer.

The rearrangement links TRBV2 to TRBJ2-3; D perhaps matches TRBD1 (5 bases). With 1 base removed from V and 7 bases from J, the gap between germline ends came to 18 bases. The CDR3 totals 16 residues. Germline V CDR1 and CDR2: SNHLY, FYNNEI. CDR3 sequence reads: CASSEGRPAPGYTQYF. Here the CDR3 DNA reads TGTGCCAGCAGTGAAGGAAGACCCGCGCCAGGGTATACGCAGTATTTT.

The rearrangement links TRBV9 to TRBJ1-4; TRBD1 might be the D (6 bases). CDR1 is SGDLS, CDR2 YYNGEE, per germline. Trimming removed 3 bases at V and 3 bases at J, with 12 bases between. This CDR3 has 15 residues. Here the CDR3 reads CASSAAQGSNEKLFF. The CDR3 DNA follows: TGTGCCAGCAGCGCAGCACAGGGATCTAATGAAAAACTGTTTTTT.

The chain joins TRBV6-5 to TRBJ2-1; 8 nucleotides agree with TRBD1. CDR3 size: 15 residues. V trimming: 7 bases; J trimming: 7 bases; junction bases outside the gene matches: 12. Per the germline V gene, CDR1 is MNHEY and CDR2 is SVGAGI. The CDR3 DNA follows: TGTGCCAGCAATATAGCAGGGGGCGGCCCTAATGAGCAGTTCTTC. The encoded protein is CASNIAGGGPNEQFF.

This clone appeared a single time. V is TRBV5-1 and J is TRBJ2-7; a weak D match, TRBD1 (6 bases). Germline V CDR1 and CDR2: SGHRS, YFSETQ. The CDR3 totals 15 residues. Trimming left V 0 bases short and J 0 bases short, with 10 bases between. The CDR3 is CASSLVQGSSYEQYF. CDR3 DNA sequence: TGCGCCAGCAGCTTGGTTCAGGGGAGCTCCTACGAGCAGTACTTC.

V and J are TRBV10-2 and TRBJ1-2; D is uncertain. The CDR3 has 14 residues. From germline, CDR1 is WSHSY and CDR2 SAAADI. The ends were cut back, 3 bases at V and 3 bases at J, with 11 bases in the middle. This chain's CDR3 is CASSDGYEDYGYTF. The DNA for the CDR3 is TGCGCCAGCAGTGATGGGTATGAGGACTATGGCTACACCTTC.

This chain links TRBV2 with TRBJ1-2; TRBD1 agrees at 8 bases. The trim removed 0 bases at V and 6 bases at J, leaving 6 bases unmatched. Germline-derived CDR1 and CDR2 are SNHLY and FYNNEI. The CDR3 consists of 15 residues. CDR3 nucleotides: TGTGCCAGCAGTGAAGCAAGGCAGGGGGCGCATGGCTACACCTTC. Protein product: CASSEARQGAHGYTF. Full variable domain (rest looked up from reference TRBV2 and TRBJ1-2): EPEVTQTPSHQVTQMGQEVILRCVPISNHLYFYWYRQILGQKVEFLVSFYNNEISEKSEIFDDQFSVERPDGSNFTLKIRSTKLEDSAMYFCASSEARQGAHGYTFGSGTRLTVV.

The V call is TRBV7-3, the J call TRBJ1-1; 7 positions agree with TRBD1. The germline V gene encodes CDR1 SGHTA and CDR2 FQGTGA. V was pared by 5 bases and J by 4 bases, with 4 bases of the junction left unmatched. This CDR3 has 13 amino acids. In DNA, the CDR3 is TGTGCCAGCAGCGGGACAGTTGGCACTGAAGCTTTCTTT. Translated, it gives CASSGTVGTEAFF.

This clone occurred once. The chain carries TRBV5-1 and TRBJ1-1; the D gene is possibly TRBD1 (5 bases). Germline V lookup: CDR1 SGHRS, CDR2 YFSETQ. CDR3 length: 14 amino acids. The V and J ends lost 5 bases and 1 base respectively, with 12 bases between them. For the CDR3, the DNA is TGCGCCAGCAGACCCGGGACTCCGAACACTGAAGCTTTCTTT. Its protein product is CASRPGTPNTEAFF.

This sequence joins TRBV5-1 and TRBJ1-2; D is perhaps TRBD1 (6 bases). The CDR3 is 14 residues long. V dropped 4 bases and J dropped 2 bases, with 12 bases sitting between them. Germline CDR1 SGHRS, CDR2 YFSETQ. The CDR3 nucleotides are TGCGCCAGCAGCCCTCGGGGGGGCAACTATGGCTACACCTTC. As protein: CASSPRGGNYGYTF.

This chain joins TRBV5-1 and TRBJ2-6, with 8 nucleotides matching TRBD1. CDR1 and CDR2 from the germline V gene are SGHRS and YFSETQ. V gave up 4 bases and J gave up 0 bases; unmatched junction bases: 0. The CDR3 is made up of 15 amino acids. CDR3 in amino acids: CASSGQGSGANVLTF. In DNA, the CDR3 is TGCGCCAGCAGCGGACAGGGCTCTGGGGCCAACGTCCTGACTTTC.

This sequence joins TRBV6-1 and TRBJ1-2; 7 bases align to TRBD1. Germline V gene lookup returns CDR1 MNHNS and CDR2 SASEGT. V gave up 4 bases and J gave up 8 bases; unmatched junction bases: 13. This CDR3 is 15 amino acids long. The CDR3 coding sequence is TGTGCCAGCAGTGGCCACGATACAGGGGCGAGCGGCTACACCTTC. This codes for CASSGHDTGASGYTF.

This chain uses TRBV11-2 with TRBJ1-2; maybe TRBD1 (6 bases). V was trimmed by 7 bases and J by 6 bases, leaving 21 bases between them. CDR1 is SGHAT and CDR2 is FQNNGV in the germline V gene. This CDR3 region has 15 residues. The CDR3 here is CASTLGGARSDGYTF. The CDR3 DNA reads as TGTGCCAGCACCCTGGGGGGGGCGCGTTCGGATGGCTACACCTTC.

Here the CDR3 DNA reads TGTGCCAGCAGCGTAGGACGGGGGGGCACAGATACGCAGTATTTT. It encodes CASSVGRGGTDTQYF. The chain carries TRBV9 and TRBJ2-3; the match to TRBD2 covers 7 bases. This CDR3 region has 15 residues. Germline V CDR1 and CDR2: SGDLS, YYNGEE. Germline trimming cut 0 bases from V and 1 base from J; bases unmatched to any gene: 2.

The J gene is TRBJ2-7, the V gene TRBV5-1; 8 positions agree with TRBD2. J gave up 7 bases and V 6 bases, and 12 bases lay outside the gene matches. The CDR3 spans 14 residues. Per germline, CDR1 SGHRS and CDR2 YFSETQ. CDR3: CASTPSGGAREQYF. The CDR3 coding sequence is TGCGCCAGCACCCCCTCCGGGGGGGCCCGAGAGCAGTACTTC.

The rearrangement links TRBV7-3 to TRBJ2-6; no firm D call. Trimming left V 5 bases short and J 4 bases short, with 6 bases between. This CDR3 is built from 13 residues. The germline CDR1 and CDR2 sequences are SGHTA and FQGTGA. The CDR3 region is CASSPPGANVLTF. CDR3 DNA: TGTGCCAGCAGCCCCCCCGGGGCCAACGTCCTGACTTTC.

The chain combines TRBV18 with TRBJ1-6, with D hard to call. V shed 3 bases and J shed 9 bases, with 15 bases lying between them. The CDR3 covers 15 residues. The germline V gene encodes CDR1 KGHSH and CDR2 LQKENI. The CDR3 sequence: CASSPMAGLGSPLHF. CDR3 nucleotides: TGTGCCAGCTCACCCATGGCAGGATTAGGTTCACCCCTCCACTTT.

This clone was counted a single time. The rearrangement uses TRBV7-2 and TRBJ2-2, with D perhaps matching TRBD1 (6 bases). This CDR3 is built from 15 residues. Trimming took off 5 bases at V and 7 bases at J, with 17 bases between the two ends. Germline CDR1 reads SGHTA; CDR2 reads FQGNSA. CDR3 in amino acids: CASSASQGRFGELFF. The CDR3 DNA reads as TGTGCCAGCAGCGCCTCGCAGGGGCGATTCGGGGAGCTGTTTTTT.

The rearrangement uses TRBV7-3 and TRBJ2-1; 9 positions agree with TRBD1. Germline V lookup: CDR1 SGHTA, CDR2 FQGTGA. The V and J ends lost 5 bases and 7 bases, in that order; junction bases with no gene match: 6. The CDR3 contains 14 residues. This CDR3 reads CASSRDRVSNEQFF. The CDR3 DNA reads TGTGCCAGCAGCAGGGACAGGGTGTCGAATGAGCAGTTCTTC.

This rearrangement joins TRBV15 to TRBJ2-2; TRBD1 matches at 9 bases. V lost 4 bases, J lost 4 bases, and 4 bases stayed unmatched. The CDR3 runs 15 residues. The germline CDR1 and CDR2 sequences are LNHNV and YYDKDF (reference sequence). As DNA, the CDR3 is TGTGCCACCAGCAAGACAGGGGGTGGCACCGGGGAGCTGTTTTTT. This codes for CATSKTGGGTGELFF.

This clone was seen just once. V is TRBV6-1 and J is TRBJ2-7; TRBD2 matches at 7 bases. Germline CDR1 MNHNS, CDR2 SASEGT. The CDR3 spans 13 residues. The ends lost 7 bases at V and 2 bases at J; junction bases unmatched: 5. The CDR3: CASIPAGTYEQYF. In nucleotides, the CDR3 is TGTGCCAGCATCCCAGCGGGGACCTACGAGCAGTACTTC.

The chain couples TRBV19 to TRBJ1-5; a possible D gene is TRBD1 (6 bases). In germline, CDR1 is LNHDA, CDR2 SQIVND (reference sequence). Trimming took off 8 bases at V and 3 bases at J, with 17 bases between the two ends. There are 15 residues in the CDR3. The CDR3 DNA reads TGTGCCAGTTGGCGGGGGCAGGGGCACAATCAGCCCCAGCATTTT. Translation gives CASWRGQGHNQPQHF. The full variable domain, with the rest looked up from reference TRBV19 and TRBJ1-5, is DGGITQSPKYLFRKEGQNVTLSCEQNLNHDAMYWYRQDPGQGLRLIYYSQIVNDFQKGDIAEGYSVSREKKESFPLTVTSAQKNPTAFYLCASWRGQGHNQPQHFGDGTRLSIL.

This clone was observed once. The CDR3 coding sequence is TGTGCCAGCAGCCAAGATGCGGCCAGGTGGAATGGCTACACCTTC. Residues: CASSQDAARWNGYTF. The genes are TRBV14 and TRBJ1-2; the D is unclear. Germline CDR1 is SGHDN and CDR2 is FVKESK. V shed 0 bases and J shed 6 bases, with 14 bases lying between them. There are 15 residues in the CDR3.

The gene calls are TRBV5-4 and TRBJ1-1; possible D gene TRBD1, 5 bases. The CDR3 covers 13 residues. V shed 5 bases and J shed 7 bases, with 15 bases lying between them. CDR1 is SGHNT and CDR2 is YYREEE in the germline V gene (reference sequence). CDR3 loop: CASSPRTDSEAFF. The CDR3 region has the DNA TGTGCCAGCAGTCCGAGGACCGACAGTGAAGCTTTCTTT. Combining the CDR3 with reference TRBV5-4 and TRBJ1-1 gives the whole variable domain ETGVTQSPTHLIKTRGQQVTLRCSSQSGHNTVSWYQQALGQGPQFIFQYYREEENGRGNFPPRFSGLQFPNYSSELNVNALELDDSALYLCASSPRTDSEAFFGQGTRLTVV.

In DNA, the CDR3 is TGTGCCAGCAGCCCCTCTAGCGCCTACAATGAGCAGTTCTTC. This codes for CASSPSSAYNEQFF. V is TRBV11-3 and J is TRBJ2-1; perhaps TRBD2 as D (6 bases). The V and J ends lost 5 bases and 2 bases respectively, with 10 bases between them. In germline, CDR1 is SGHNT, CDR2 YENEEA. CDR3 length: 14 amino acids.

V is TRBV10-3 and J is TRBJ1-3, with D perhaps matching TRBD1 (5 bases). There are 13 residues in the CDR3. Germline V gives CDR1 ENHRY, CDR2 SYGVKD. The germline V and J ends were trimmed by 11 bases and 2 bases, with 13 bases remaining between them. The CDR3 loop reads CAASGSAGNTIYF. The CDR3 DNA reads TGTGCCGCCTCAGGGTCCGCTGGAAACACCATATATTTT.

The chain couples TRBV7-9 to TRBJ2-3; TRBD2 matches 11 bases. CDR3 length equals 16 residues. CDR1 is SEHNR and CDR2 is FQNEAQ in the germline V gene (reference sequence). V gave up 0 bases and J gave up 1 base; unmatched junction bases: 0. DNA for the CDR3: TGTGCCAGCAGCTTAGCGACTAGCGGGGGCACAGATACGCAGTATTTT. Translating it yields CASSLATSGGTDTQYF. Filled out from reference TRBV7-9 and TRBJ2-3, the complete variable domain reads DTGVSQNPRHKITKRGQNVTFRCDPISEHNRLYWYRQTLGQGPEFLTYFQNEAQLEKSRLLSDRFSAERPKGSFSTLEIQRTEQGDSAMYLCASSLATSGGTDTQYFGPGTRLTVL.